The 9 T cell receptor beta chains below were found in one sample sequenced in a study of technical replicates of blood from a handful of donors. This table comes from immunoSEQ multiplex PCR, and its TCRdb copy is limited to in-frame clones, with some not included. There are some 80,000 clones in the sample; around 97% occur only once, and approximately 0.18% lies in the top ten. Sequencing was carried out using T cells isolated from PBMCs. These receptors all come from a human donor in good health.

This sequence joins TRBV30 and TRBJ2-1; 16 nucleotides match TRBD2. The CDR3 has 15 residues. The V gene's germline CDR1 is GTSNPN and CDR2 SVGIG (reference sequence). V dropped 4 bases and J dropped 8; count of bases not matched to a gene: 5. In DNA, the CDR3 is TGTGCCTGGATGGGCGGGACTAGCGGGGGGGATGAGCAGTTCTTC. This gives the protein CAWMGGTSGGDEQFF.

The gene calls are TRBV28 and TRBJ2-7, with 8 bases lining up with TRBD1. The germline V gene has CDR1 MDHEN and CDR2 SYDVKM. The CDR3 loop spans 15 amino acids. V lost 5 bases, J lost 1 base, and 7 bases stayed unmatched. CDR3 DNA: TGTGCCAGCAGTCTATTGGGGACAGGATCCTACGAGCAGTACTTC. It translates to CASSLLGTGSYEQYF.

The V call is TRBV15, the J call TRBJ2-3; tentative D call: TRBD1 (6 bases). The CDR3 runs to 16 residues. CDR1 and CDR2 (germline): LNHNV, YYDKDF (reference sequence). V was clipped by 1 base and J by 1 base, with 12 bases between them. The CDR3 is CATSRGSGTRTDTQYF. CDR3 DNA: TGTGCCACCAGCAGAGGATCCGGGACACGCACAGATACGCAGTATTTT.

The chain couples TRBV5-4 to TRBJ2-7; 14 bases are shared with TRBD2. The junction had 6 bases not matched to a gene; V was cut back by 4 bases and J by 6 bases. The germline V gene has CDR1 SGHNT and CDR2 YYREEE (reference sequence). This CDR3 region has 15 residues. CDR3 loop: CASSPTGLAGVEQYF. The CDR3 coding sequence is TGTGCCAGCAGCCCAACGGGACTAGCGGGAGTCGAGCAGTACTTC.

The gene calls are TRBV27 and TRBJ1-2; D may be TRBD1 (6 bases). In germline, CDR1 is MNHEY, CDR2 SMNVEV (reference sequence). This CDR3 has 12 residues. V was clipped by 3 bases and J by 8 bases, with 10 bases between them. The CDR3 DNA reads TGTGCCAGCAGTTTGGACAGAATCGGCTACACCTTC. Translating gives CASSLDRIGYTF.

The chain employs TRBV7-3 and TRBJ2-6; TRBD2 aligns across 14 bases. This CDR3 has 22 residues. Germline loops: CDR1 SGHTA, CDR2 FQGTGA. V lost 5 bases to trimming and J lost 0 bases; unmatched junction nucleotides: 15. The CDR3 DNA follows: TGTGCCAGCAGCGGCAGGACTAGCGGGGGGCTCAACCGCAGCTCTGGGGCCAACGTCCTGACTTTC. It is translated as CASSGRTSGGLNRSSGANVLTF. Based on the CDR3 plus reference TRBV7-3 and TRBJ2-6, the full variable domain is GAGVSQTPSNKVTEKGKYVELRCDPISGHTALYWYRQSLGQGPEFLIYFQGTGAADDSGLPNDRFFAVRPEGSVSTLKIQRTERGDSAVYLCASSGRTSGGLNRSSGANVLTFGAGSRLTVL.

The chain carries TRBV6-5 and TRBJ2-2; D is perhaps TRBD2 (6 bases). Deletions cut 2 bases from V and 4 bases from J, with 8 bases between. The CDR3 sequence is 14 residues long. The germline V gene has CDR1 MNHEY and CDR2 SVGAGI. This CDR3 is CASSYLSGTGELFF. CDR3 DNA sequence: TGTGCCAGCAGTTACCTTAGCGGCACCGGGGAGCTGTTTTTT.

This clone was picked up one time. The chain has TRBV6-5 and TRBJ1-3, with D possibly matching TRBD1 (5 bases). V was shortened by 6 bases and J by 3 bases, with 9 bases between the two germline ends. The V gene's germline CDR1 is MNHEY and CDR2 SVGAGI. CDR3 length: 13 residues. As DNA, the CDR3 is TGTGCCAGCAGCCCCGGGGGTGGAAACACCATATATTTT. Translation: CASSPGGGNTIYF.

This sequence joins TRBV5-1 and TRBJ2-3; D remains unclear. This CDR3 region has 12 residues. The ends were cut back, 5 bases at V and 6 bases at J, with 10 bases in the middle. Per germline, CDR1 SGHRS and CDR2 YFSETQ. CDR3 residues: CASRPHMDTQYF. In DNA form, the CDR3 reads TGCGCCAGCAGGCCCCACATGGATACGCAGTATTTT.